The 20 T cell receptor beta chains reported below all come from one sample, sequenced in a study of cytomegalovirus exposure and HLA in healthy donors. PCR was performed using 60 Vbeta and 13 Jbeta primers. Libraries were prepared by immunoSEQ multiplex PCR; TCRdb keeps only in-frame clonotypes and omits some of them. The sample includes 100,000 or so clones, around 86% of them seen just once. The sample comprised PBMCs. The receptors originated from a man aged 25 to 45 in good health and CMV-seropositive.

The V and J genes are TRBV6-5 and TRBJ1-2, with a tentative D call TRBD1 (5 bases). Per the germline V gene, CDR1 is MNHEY and CDR2 is SVGAGI. Trimming cost V 4 bases and J 0 bases, with 12 bases left between them. The CDR3 loop spans 15 amino acids. This CDR3 reads CASSSLAGANYGYTF. DNA for the CDR3: TGTGCCAGCAGTTCCCTGGCGGGGGCTAACTATGGCTACACCTTC.

The chain uses TRBV2 and TRBJ1-5, with 10 bases identical to TRBD1. The CDR3 is made up of 14 amino acids. J lost 5 bases, V lost 5 bases, and 3 bases had no gene match. Germline V gives CDR1 SNHLY, CDR2 FYNNEI. DNA for the CDR3: TGTGCCAGCAGTAAGACAGGGGGCGATCAGCCCCAGCATTTT. This codes for CASSKTGGDQPQHF.

The chain has TRBV10-1 and TRBJ2-5; TRBD1 matches 8 bases. The closer fit of TRBJ2-7 to the DNA end suggests the J call may be wrong. This CDR3 is 15 amino acids long. Germline V CDR1 and CDR2: WNHNN, SYGVQD (reference sequence). CDR3 sequence reads: CASSEGGQDGAEQYF. The CDR3 nucleotides read TGCGCCAGCAGTGAGGGGGGACAGGACGGGGCCGAGCAGTACTTC.

The chain has TRBV18 and TRBJ2-1; TRBD2 agrees at 9 bases. CDR1 is KGHSH, CDR2 LQKENI, per germline. The CDR3 length is 16 residues. Unmatched junction bases numbered 4, after V lost 2 bases and J lost 2 bases. The chain's CDR3 is CASSPRASGAYNEQFF. In nucleotides, the CDR3 is TGTGCCAGCTCACCAAGGGCTAGCGGGGCCTACAATGAGCAGTTCTTC.

The rearrangement links TRBV2 to TRBJ2-1; TRBD2 is a possible D gene (5 bases). Trimming stripped 9 bases from V and 3 bases from J, with 15 bases between. Looked up from germline, CDR1 is SNHLY and CDR2 is FYNNEI. The CDR3 is 14 amino acids. CDR3 nucleotide sequence: TGTGCCAGTTTGACTACCCGTGGCTACAATGAGCAGTTCTTC. It translates to CASLTTRGYNEQFF.

The chain carries TRBV7-3 and TRBJ2-3; 9 positions agree with TRBD1. This CDR3 has 15 residues. Trimming cost V 0 bases and J 6 bases; bases outside gene matches: 4. Per the germline V gene, CDR1 is SGHTA and CDR2 is FQGTGA. CDR3 region: CASSLTGTGMDTQYF. CDR3 DNA sequence: TGTGCCAGCAGCTTAACAGGGACAGGGATGGATACGCAGTATTTT.

The chain has TRBV28 and TRBJ2-7; TRBD1 agrees at 9 bases. The germline gives CDR1 MDHEN, CDR2 SYDVKM. The CDR3 is made up of 14 amino acids. After removal of 10 bases from V and 1 base from J, the junction contained 8 bases not matched to a gene. This CDR3 reads CATRTGEGSYEQYF. In DNA form, the CDR3 reads TGTGCCACCAGGACAGGGGAGGGTTCCTACGAGCAGTACTTC.

The chain is built from TRBV9 and TRBJ1-6; 8 nucleotides line up with TRBD1. The CDR3 sequence is 15 residues long. Losses at the gene ends were 0 bases for V and 7 bases for J; bases not matched to a gene: 3. Germline V lookup: CDR1 SGDLS, CDR2 YYNGEE. The CDR3 loop reads CASSVVAGGNSPLHF. The DNA for the CDR3 is TGTGCCAGCAGCGTAGTGGCAGGGGGCAATTCACCCCTCCACTTT.

The J gene is TRBJ2-5, the V gene TRBV4-1; 9 bases agree with TRBD1. The CDR3 totals 17 residues. Germline values: CDR1 MGHRA, CDR2 YSYEKL. V lost 0 bases and J lost 4; bases outside the gene matches: 9. As DNA, the CDR3 is TGCGCCAGCAGCCAAGATGCTCCGACAGGGGGTCGAGAGACCCAGTACTTC. This gives the protein CASSQDAPTGGRETQYF.

The chain joins TRBV4-1 to TRBJ1-1; possible D gene TRBD1, 6 bases. From germline, CDR1 is MGHRA and CDR2 YSYEKL. The V end was cut by 0 bases, the J end by 5 bases, with 13 bases between. CDR3 length: 15 amino acids. Here the CDR3 DNA reads TGCGCCAGCAGCCAAGATCCAGGGCAGGGGACTGAAGCTTTCTTT. It codes for CASSQDPGQGTEAFF.

The chain has TRBV6-1 and TRBJ2-7; the D is unclear. This CDR3 has 14 amino acids. The germline V gene encodes CDR1 MNHNS and CDR2 SASEGT. V lost 6 bases to trimming and J lost 3 bases, with 15 bases between them. Here the CDR3 reads CASRPPQAYYEQYF. CDR3 bases: TGTGCCAGCAGGCCACCTCAGGCCTACTACGAGCAGTACTTC.

This chain connects TRBV10-3 to TRBJ2-7; D is uncertain. V was pared by 0 bases and J by 2 bases, with 5 bases between. This CDR3 is built from 13 residues. Germline loops: CDR1 ENHRY, CDR2 SYGVKD. The CDR3 nucleotides read TGTGCCATCAGTGAGTCGTCAACCTACGAGCAGTACTTC. Protein: CAISESSTYEQYF.

This clone has just a few counts. The rearrangement links TRBV6-1 to TRBJ2-1; 9 nucleotides line up with TRBD2. Germline V gene lookup returns CDR1 MNHNS and CDR2 SASEGT. V lost 4 bases and J lost 2; bases outside the gene matches: 6. The CDR3 contains 16 residues. The CDR3 is CASSGGLAQAYNEQFF. Written as DNA, the CDR3 is TGTGCCAGCAGTGGCGGACTAGCGCAAGCCTACAATGAGCAGTTCTTC.

This clone was seen repeatedly, ten times or more. This rearrangement joins TRBV6-5 to TRBJ2-1, with 7 bases identical to TRBD1. Germline-derived CDR1 and CDR2 are MNHEY and SVGAGI. CDR3 length equals 13 residues. The junction had 8 bases not matched to a gene; V was cut back by 6 bases and J by 9 bases. The CDR3 bases are TGTGCCAGCAGACTCGGACAGGATGTTGAGCAGTTCTTC. Its translation is CASRLGQDVEQFF.

The DNA of the CDR3 is TGTGCCAGCAGACCATTTTGGGGACAGGCCTACGAGCAGTACTTC. Translation: CASRPFWGQAYEQYF. This rearrangement joins TRBV28 to TRBJ2-7; 8 bases are a match to TRBD1. The CDR3 totals 15 residues. Per germline, CDR1 MDHEN and CDR2 SYDVKM. Trimming took 6 bases from V and 2 from J; bases not matched to a gene: 9.

The chain joins TRBV6-5 to TRBJ2-5; TRBD2 might be the D (5 bases). The ends were cut back, 5 bases at V and 5 bases at J, with 9 bases in the middle. This CDR3 is built from 12 residues. Germline CDR1 is MNHEY and CDR2 is SVGAGI. The DNA for the CDR3 is TGTGCCAGCAGTGTCCCGGGGGAGACCCAGTACTTC. It codes for CASSVPGETQYF.

J is TRBJ2-5 and V is TRBV7-2, with TRBD2 as a possible D gene (7 bases). Germline V CDR1 and CDR2: SGHTA, FQGNSA. This CDR3 has 15 residues. Trimming cost V 5 bases and J 5 bases, with 18 bases left between them. CDR3 sequence: CASSPWGRGGETQYF. The DNA of the CDR3 is TGTGCCAGCAGCCCCTGGGGCAGGGGAGGGGAGACCCAGTACTTC.

The chain joins TRBV5-1 to TRBJ1-2; no clear D gene. Trimming cost V 2 bases and J 4 bases, with 12 bases left between them. The germline gives CDR1 SGHRS, CDR2 YFSETQ. This CDR3 comprises 14 residues. Here the CDR3 reads CASSFGEGRYGYTF. The CDR3 nucleotides are TGCGCCAGCAGCTTTGGAGAGGGCCGCTATGGCTACACCTTC.

This clone was counted only a few times. This chain uses TRBV7-9 with TRBJ1-1; D not certain. Trimming removed 5 bases from V and 6 bases from J, with 13 bases in between. Germline V CDR1 and CDR2: SEHNR, FQNEAQ (reference sequence). CDR3 size: 13 residues. Here the CDR3 DNA reads TGTGCCAGCAGCCAACGTCTCCTAGCTGAAGCTTTCTTT. The encoded protein is CASSQRLLAEAFF. Using reference TRBV7-9 and TRBJ1-1 for the parts outside the CDR3, the full variable domain is DTGVSQNPRHKITKRGQNVTFRCDPISEHNRLYWYRQTLGQGPEFLTYFQNEAQLEKSRLLSDRFSAERPKGSFSTLEIQRTEQGDSAMYLCASSQRLLAEAFFGQGTRLTVV.

The chain uses TRBV28 and TRBJ2-5; 11 bases line up with TRBD2. V was pared by 5 bases and J by 1 base, with 3 bases of the junction left unmatched. CDR3 length: 15 residues. Per the germline V gene, CDR1 is MDHEN and CDR2 is SYDVKM. The CDR3 DNA follows: TGTGCCAGCAGTCCGGGACTAGCGGTCCAAGAGACCCAGTACTTC. Translation gives CASSPGLAVQETQYF.